This record concerns one TCR beta chain sequence. Genomic DNA per cell subset filled all wells of several immunoSEQ plates. Clones were sequenced by immunoSEQ multiplex PCR, and TCRdb holds only the in-frame ones, with some missing. The sample records some 630,000 clones, about 96% being singletons. Trimming left V 2 bases short and J 7 bases short, with 12 bases between. There are 14 residues in the CDR3. Germline CDR1 and CDR2: MNHEY and SVGAGI. This record belongs to a study of shared clonotypes between healthy human individuals. Only CD45RO-negative cells positively selected for CCR7 counted as naive CD8 cells, so terminally differentiated effector memory CD45RA+ cells were excluded.

The material sequenced was naive CD8+ T cells sorted from blood. The receptor was derived from a woman in her twenties or thirties in good health. V gene TRBV6-5 combines with J gene TRBJ1-5; possibly TRBD1 for D (5 bases). The CDR3 sequence: CASSYGGEIQPQHF. In DNA form, the CDR3 reads TGTGCCAGCAGTTACGGGGGGGAAATCCAGCCCCAGCATTTT.